This entry describes one TCR beta chain. As yet, its antigen is unknown. The PCR was carried out with 60 Vbeta primers and 13 Jbeta primers. Authors' data handling: In a later analysis, approximately 80 million unique TCR beta chains included roughly 11 million shared by two or more donors. Clones were read by immunoSEQ multiplex PCR, and TCRdb kept only the in-frame ones, dropping some. The DNA gave D and trimming, while V, J and clone size come from that table. The sample has over 70,000 clones, less than 85% seen once. This entry comes from a study of cytomegalovirus exposure and HLA in healthy donors. Study-level results: According to a later analysis, donors in an Asian-associated ancestry cluster reportedly had fewer N-insertions than the approximately 730-donor mean. As a later analysis revealed, the rate of TCR association differed by HLA locus, with DRB1 most and HLA-C fewest.

Germline CDR1 is SGHRS and CDR2 is YFSETQ. CDR3 length equals 14 residues. The V gene lost 3 bases and the J gene lost 2 bases, with 11 bases spanning the gap. The chain couples TRBV5-1 to TRBJ2-5, with D possibly matching TRBD2 (6 bases). The clonotype originates from a woman in her forties or fifties in good health and CMV-seropositive. Sequencing input: PBMCs. DNA of the CDR3: TGCGCCAGCAGCTCAAGCGGGCCTCAAGAGACCCAGTACTTC. This encodes CASSSSGPQETQYF.